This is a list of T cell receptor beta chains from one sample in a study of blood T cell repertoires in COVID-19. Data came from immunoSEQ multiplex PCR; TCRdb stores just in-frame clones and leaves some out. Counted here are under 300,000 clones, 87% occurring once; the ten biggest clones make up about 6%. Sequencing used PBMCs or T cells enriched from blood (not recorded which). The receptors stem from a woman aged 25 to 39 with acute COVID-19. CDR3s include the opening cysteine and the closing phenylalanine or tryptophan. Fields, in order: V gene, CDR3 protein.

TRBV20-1 CSASATSGGLNEQFF
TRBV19 CASSIGDRGNEQFF
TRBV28 CASSWAGGINEQFF
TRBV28 CASSLRGAGETQYF
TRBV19 CASSPIQGQNQPQHF
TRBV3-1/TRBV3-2 CASSQSSGADTQYF
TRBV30 CAWSRHNGYTF
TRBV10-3 CAIRAGTGYEKLFF
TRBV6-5 CASSFTGSSPLHF
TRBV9 CASSGTGGNQPQHF
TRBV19 CASSTHVGAHWNQPQHF
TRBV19 CASDPFDRASQNYNEQFF
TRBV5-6 CASSLQGGGVYEQYF
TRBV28 CASSSGASTYNEQFF
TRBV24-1 CATSHYGQGIRSNQPQHF
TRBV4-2 CASSQRDFAGTGLFSYNSPLHF
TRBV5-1 CASSYGDSNQPQHF
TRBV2 CASSPRDRGAEKLFF
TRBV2 CASSEAGSVTPIEQFF
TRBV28 CASSSSYEQYF
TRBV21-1 CASSLTGHTYEQYF
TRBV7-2 CASKDRGIVTGELFF
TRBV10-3 CAIGGQGALAYEQYF
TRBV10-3 CAISESREGYEQYF
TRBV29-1 CSVGSGTSFGQYF
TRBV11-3 CASSLVPHDQRETQYF
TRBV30 CAWNNNYGYTF
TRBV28 CASSLYRGSGANVLTF
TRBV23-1 CASSRLAVSYEQYF
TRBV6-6 CASRAGGSNQPQHF
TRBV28 CASSGLGGKTQYF
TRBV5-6 CASSWGYPGTEAFF
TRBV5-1 CASSFDRGIEFF
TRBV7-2 CASSFKTGGRVEAFF
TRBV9 CASSVGSSGGNEQYF
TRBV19 CASGSQGAFRSEAFF
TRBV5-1 CASASGGGSPYYEQYF
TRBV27 CASSRGGRWGEQYF
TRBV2 CASGRDRVITDTQYF
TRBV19 CASSLQGGNQPQHF
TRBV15 CATRGLPGRAVGYTF
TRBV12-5 CASGLDLGGGSTGELFF
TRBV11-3 CASSSGTRVTSTDTQYF
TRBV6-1 CASSERGQGRPEAFF
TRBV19 CASSLRGAGEAFF
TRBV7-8 CASSLADSMTSPLHF
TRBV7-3 CASSLPGQGLSGYTF
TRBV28 CASNQQGTPLHF
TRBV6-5 CASSYRGQLFEAFF
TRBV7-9 CASSLDGSYNEQFF
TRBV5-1 CASSPDRYYGYTF
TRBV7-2 CASSIRQTGFTGELFF
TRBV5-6 CASSYTGGPNTGELFF
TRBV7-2 CASSSQTGMNTEAFF
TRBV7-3 CASSATGREYNEQFF
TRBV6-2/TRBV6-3 CASSHRGYQETQYF
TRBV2 CASSGRGQVYGYTF
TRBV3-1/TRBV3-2 CASSPYPQGAWETQYF